One and the same sample provided the 13 T cell receptor beta chains below, sequenced in a study of blood T cells in healthy people across ages. A second 7 to 11 cycle PCR used barcoded and J-beta primers. TCRdb reprocessed the 5' RACE reads via MiXCR and lists one record per CDR3 protein. Of about 1.4 million distinct CDR3 sequences in the sample, roughly 60% were seen once. Sequencing was performed on blood. The receptors here all came from a young man in good health.

The J gene is TRBJ2-1, the V gene TRBV4-2; 9 bases are a match to TRBD2. CDR3 size: 18 residues. Germline V gives CDR1 LGHNA, CDR2 YNFKEQ. The J segment lost 4 bases and the V segment lost 0 bases, leaving 10 bases of the junction unmatched. CDR3 residues: CASSQDPTRAGGYNEQFF. For the CDR3, the DNA is TGTGCCAGCAGCCAAGATCCGACCCGGGCGGGGGGGTACAATGAGCAGTTCTTC.

This clonotype was recorded a few times. J is TRBJ2-1 and V is TRBV20-1; TRBD1 matches 7 bases. Germline V lookup: CDR1 DFQATT, CDR2 SNEGSKA (reference sequence). The CDR3 spans 11 residues. The CDR3 loop is CAAMTGLEQFF. The CDR3 DNA follows: TGCGCCGCGATGACAGGGCTTGAGCAGTTCTTC.

The chain couples TRBV5-1 to TRBJ2-1; a possible D gene is TRBD2 (6 bases). V shed 1 base and J shed 2 bases, with 13 bases lying between them. This CDR3 spans 16 amino acids. CDR1 is SGHRS and CDR2 is YFSETQ in the germline V gene. The CDR3 here is CASSLKGGGTYNEQFF. For the CDR3, the DNA is TGCGCCAGCAGCTTGAAGGGTGGGGGGACCTACAATGAGCAGTTCTTC.

The genes are TRBV10-3 and TRBJ1-2; TRBD1 is a possible D gene (5 bases). V lost 6 bases, J lost 2 bases, and 7 bases lay in between. CDR3 length: 12 residues. CDR1 and CDR2 from the germline V gene are ENHRY and SYGVKD. The CDR3 region has the DNA TGTGCCATCAGGGGGCAGAACTATGGCTACACCTTC. Amino acids: CAIRGQNYGYTF.

The chain is built from TRBV4-2 and TRBJ2-3; D perhaps matches TRBD2 (6 bases). CDR3 size: 16 residues. V shed 1 base and J shed 2 bases, with 13 bases lying between them. Germline-derived CDR1 and CDR2 are LGHNA and YNFKEQ. The CDR3, as DNA: TGTGCCAGCAGCCAAGGGGGGGAGCTTTCCACAGATACGCAGTATTTT. It translates to CASSQGGELSTDTQYF.

The chain joins TRBV6-5 to TRBJ1-2; weak D call: TRBD1 (5 bases). V dropped 4 bases and J dropped 4 bases, with 16 bases sitting between them. This CDR3 has 15 amino acids. CDR1 is MNHEY and CDR2 is SVGAGI in the germline V gene. CDR3 in DNA: TGTGCCAGCAGTTCCCCAGGGATCACGAGCTATGGCTACACCTTC. Its translation is CASSSPGITSYGYTF.

V is TRBV12-5 and J is TRBJ2-4, with D perhaps matching TRBD2 (5 bases). The CDR3 is 18 residues long. Per the germline V gene, CDR1 is LGHNT and CDR2 is FRNRAP. V lost 2 bases, J lost 0 bases, and 17 bases lay in between. CDR3 region: CASGLSTLGEAAKNIQYF. For the CDR3, the DNA is TGTGCTAGTGGTTTGTCTACGTTGGGAGAGGCAGCCAAAAACATTCAGTACTTC.

The DNA for the CDR3 is TGCAGTGCTAGAGAAAATATCGGTTGCGAGCAGTACTTC. Translation: CSARENIGCEQYF. The gene calls are TRBV20-1 and TRBJ2-7; no reliable D call. From germline, CDR1 is DFQATT and CDR2 SNEGSKA (reference sequence). V lost 0 bases, J lost 6 bases, and 12 bases lay in between. The CDR3 has 13 amino acids.

This clonotype has more than one count but fewer than ten. For the CDR3, the DNA is TGTGCCAGCAGCTTAACACGCGGGACAGGGGGCGACGAGCAGTACTTC. Translating gives CASSLTRGTGGDEQYF. The chain has TRBV7-9 and TRBJ2-7, with 12 bases identical to TRBD1. The CDR3 has 16 residues. Per germline, CDR1 SEHNR and CDR2 FQNEAQ (reference sequence). The V segment lost 2 bases and the J segment 5 bases; nucleotides outside the gene matches: 7.

CDR3 coding DNA: TGTGCCAGCAGCTCCTTAGAGATTGCGGGTTTCACGGCCTCTGGGGCCAACGTCCTGACTTTC. It codes for CASSSLEIAGFTASGANVLTF. The chain uses TRBV7-6 and TRBJ2-6, with a tentative D call TRBD2 (5 bases). The CDR3 has 21 amino acids. V gave up 4 bases and J gave up 0 bases, with 25 bases separating them. Germline CDR1 SGHVS, CDR2 FNYEAQ.

The chain is built from TRBV4-3 and TRBJ1-2; 7 bases fit TRBD1. The CDR3 is 14 residues long. Unmatched junction bases numbered 10, after V lost 4 bases and J lost 8 bases. The germline V gene has CDR1 LGHNA and CDR2 YSLEER. CDR3 sequence reads: CASSRTDRRRGYTF. In DNA form, the CDR3 reads TGCGCCAGCAGCCGAACGGACAGGCGGCGCGGCTACACCTTC.

CDR3: CATSRGRTQETQYF. The CDR3 region has the DNA TGTGCCACCAGCAGGGGACGGACCCAAGAGACCCAGTACTTC. The J gene is TRBJ2-5, the V gene TRBV15, with D perhaps assigned TRBD1 or TRBD2 (5 bases each). The germline V gene encodes CDR1 LNHNV and CDR2 YYDKDF (reference sequence). V lost 3 bases to trimming and J lost 1 base, with 9 bases between them. The CDR3 totals 14 residues.

The chain joins TRBV20-1 to TRBJ2-7; D call uncertain. With 1 base removed from V and 1 base from J, the gap between germline ends came to 14 bases. The CDR3 has 15 amino acids. The germline V gene encodes CDR1 DFQATT and CDR2 SNEGSKA (reference sequence). The CDR3 loop is CSARATQSPSYEQYF. The DNA for the CDR3 is TGCAGTGCTAGAGCAACACAATCCCCATCCTACGAGCAGTACTTC.